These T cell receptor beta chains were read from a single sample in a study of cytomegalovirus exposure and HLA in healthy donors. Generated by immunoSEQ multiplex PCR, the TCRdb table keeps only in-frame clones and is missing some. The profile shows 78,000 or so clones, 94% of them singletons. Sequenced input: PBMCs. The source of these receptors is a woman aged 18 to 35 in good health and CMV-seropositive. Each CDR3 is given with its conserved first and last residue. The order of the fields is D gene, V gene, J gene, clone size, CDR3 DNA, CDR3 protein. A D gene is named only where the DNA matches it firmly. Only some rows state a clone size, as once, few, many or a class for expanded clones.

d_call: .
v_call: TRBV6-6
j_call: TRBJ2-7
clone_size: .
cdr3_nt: TGTGCCAGCAGTTCGGACAGCTACGAGCAGTACTTC
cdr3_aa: CASSSDSYEQYF

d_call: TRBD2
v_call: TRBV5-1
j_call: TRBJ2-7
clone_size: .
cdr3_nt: TGCGCCAGCAGCTATACGGGAGGGGCCTACGAGCAGTACTTC
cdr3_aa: CASSYTGGAYEQYF

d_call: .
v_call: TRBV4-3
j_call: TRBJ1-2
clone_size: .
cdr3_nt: TGCGCCAGCAGCCCTACGGACAGAATCAGCTATGGCTACACCTTC
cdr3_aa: CASSPTDRISYGYTF

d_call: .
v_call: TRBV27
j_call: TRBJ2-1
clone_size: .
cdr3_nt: TGTGCCAGCAGTACAAATACGGGAGTGGAGCAGTTCTTC
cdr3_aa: CASSTNTGVEQFF

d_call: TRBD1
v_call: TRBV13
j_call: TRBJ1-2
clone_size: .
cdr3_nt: TGTGCCAGCAGTTCTTACTCGACAGGGAACTATGGCTACACCTTC
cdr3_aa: CASSSYSTGNYGYTF

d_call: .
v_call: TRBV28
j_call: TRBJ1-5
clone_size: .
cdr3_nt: TGTGCCAGCAGAACCCTGCGGGGTCAGCCCCAGCATTTT
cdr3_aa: CASRTLRGQPQHF

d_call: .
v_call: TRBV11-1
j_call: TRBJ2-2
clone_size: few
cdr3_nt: TGTGCCAGCAGCTTACAGGGTAACGGGGAGCTGTTTTTT
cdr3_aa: CASSLQGNGELFF

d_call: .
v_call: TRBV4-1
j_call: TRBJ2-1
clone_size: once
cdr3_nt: TGCGCCAGCAGCCAAGACGCCCTCCCCCGGGAGTCCTACAATGAGCAGTTCTTC
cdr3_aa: CASSQDALPRESYNEQFF

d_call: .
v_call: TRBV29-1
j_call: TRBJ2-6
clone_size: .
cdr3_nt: TGCAGCGTTGACGTTGGGGCCAACGTCCTGACTTTC
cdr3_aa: CSVDVGANVLTF

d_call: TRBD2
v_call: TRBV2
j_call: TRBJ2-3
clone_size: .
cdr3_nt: TGTGCCAGCAGTGACGGGACTAGCGGGGTTAAAGCAGATACGCAGTATTTT
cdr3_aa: CASSDGTSGVKADTQYF

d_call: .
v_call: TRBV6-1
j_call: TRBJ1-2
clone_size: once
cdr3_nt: TGTGCCAGCAGAGCTCCAGGGGTGTGGGGCTACACCTTC
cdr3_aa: CASRAPGVWGYTF

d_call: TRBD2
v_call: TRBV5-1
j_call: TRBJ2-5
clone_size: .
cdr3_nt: TGCGCCAGCGGCGGTAGCGGGGGGATTCTCCAAGAGACCCAGTACTTC
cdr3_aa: CASGGSGGILQETQYF

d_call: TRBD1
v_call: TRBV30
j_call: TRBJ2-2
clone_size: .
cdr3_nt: TGTGCCGGACAGGGGTACGGGACGGCCTCCGGGGAGCTGTTTTTT
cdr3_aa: CAGQGYGTASGELFF

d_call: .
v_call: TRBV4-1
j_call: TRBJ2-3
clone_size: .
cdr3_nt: TGCGCCAGCAGCCTGGAGACTAGTAAAGATACGCAGTATTTT
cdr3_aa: CASSLETSKDTQYF

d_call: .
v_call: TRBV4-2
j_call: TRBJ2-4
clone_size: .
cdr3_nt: TGTGCCAGCAGCCACGAGGGGGGGGGCTTGAGAAACATTCAGTACTTC
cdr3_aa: CASSHEGGGLRNIQYF